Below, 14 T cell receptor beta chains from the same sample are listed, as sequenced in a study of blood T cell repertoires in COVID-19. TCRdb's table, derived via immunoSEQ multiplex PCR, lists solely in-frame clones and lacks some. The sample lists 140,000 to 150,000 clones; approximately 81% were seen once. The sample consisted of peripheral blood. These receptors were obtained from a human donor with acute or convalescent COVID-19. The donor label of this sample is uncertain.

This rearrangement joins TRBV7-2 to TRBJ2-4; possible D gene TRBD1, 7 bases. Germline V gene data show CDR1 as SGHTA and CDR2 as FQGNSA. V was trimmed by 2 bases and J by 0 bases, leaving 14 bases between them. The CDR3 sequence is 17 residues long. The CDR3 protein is CASSLYQGEVAKNIQYF. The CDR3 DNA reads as TGTGCCAGCAGCTTATACCAGGGGGAGGTAGCCAAAAACATTCAGTACTTC.

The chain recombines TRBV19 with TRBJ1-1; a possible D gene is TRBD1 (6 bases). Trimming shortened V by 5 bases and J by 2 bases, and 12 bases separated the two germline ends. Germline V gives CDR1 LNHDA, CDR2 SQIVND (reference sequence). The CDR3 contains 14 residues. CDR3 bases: TGTGCCAGTAGTCTTGGCGGGGGCAACACTGAAGCTTTCTTT. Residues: CASSLGGGNTEAFF.

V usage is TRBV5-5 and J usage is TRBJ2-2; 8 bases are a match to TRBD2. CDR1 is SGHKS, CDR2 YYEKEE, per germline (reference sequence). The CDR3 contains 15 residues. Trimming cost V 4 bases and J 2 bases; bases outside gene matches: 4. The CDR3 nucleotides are TGTGCCAGCAGCCGCGGGACTAGTAACACCGGGGAGCTGTTTTTT. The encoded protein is CASSRGTSNTGELFF.

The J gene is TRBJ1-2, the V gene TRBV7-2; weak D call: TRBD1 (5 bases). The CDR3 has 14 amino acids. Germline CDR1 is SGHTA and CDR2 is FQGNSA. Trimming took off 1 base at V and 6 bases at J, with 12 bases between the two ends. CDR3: CASSLDGGGNGYTF. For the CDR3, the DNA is TGTGCCAGCAGCTTAGACGGGGGGGGAAATGGCTACACCTTC. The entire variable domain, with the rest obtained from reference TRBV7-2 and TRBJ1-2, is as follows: GAGVSQSPSNKVTEKGKDVELRCDPISGHTALYWYRQSLGQGLEFLIYFQGNSAPDKSGLPSDRFSAERTGGSVSTLTIQRTQQEDSAVYLCASSLDGGGNGYTFGSGTRLTVV.

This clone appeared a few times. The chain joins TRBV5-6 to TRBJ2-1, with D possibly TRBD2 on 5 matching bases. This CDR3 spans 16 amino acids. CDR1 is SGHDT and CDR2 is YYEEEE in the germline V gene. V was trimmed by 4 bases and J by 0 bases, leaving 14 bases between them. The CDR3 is CASSQGTGSSYNEQFF. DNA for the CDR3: TGTGCCAGCAGCCAAGGAACGGGGAGCTCCTACAATGAGCAGTTCTTC.

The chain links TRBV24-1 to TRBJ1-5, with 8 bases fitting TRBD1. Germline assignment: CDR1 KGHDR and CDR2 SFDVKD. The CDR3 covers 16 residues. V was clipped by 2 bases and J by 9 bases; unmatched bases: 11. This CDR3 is CATSDSTDRDKWPQHF. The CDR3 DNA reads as TGTGCCACCAGTGATTCAACGGACAGGGATAAATGGCCCCAGCATTTT.

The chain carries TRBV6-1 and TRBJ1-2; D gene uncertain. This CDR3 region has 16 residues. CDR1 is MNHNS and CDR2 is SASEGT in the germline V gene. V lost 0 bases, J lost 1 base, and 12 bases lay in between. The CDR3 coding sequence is TGTGCCAGCAGTGAAGCTTTCAGTGAAGATAACTATGGCTACACCTTC. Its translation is CASSEAFSEDNYGYTF.

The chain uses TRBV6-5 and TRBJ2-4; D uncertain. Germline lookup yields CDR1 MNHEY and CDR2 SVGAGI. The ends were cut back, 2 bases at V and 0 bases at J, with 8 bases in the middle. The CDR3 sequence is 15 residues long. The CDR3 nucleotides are TGTGCCAGCAGTTACAGCGTCCTAGCCAAAAACATTCAGTACTTC. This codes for CASSYSVLAKNIQYF.

The DNA of the CDR3 is TGTGCCTGGAGTGTACGGGGGGTCGCGAACACCGGGGAGCTGTTTTTT. Its protein product is CAWSVRGVANTGELFF. This chain links TRBV30 with TRBJ2-2, with 7 bases fitting TRBD2. The CDR3 length is 16 residues. The germline V gene encodes CDR1 GTSNPN and CDR2 SVGIG (reference sequence). With 0 bases clipped from V and 0 bases from J, the junction kept 4 bases outside the gene matches. Drawing the rest from reference TRBV30 and TRBJ2-2, the complete variable domain is SQTIHQWPATLVQPVGSPLSLECTVEGTSNPNLYWYRQAAGRGLQLLFYSVGIGQISSEVPQNLSASRPQDRQFILSSKKLLLSDSGFYLCAWSVRGVANTGELFFGEGSRLTVL.

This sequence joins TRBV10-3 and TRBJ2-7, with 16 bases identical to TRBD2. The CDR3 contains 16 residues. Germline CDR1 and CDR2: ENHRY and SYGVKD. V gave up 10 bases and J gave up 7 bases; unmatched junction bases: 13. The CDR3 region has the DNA TGTGCCACCGCCGGGACTAGCGGGAGGGCACCTAAAGAGCAGTACGTC. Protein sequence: CATAGTSGRAPKEQYV.

CDR3 residues: CASSPMTESNTEAFF. Written as DNA, the CDR3 is TGTGCCAGTAGTCCCATGACAGAATCGAACACTGAAGCTTTCTTT. The chain couples TRBV19 to TRBJ1-1, with a tentative D call TRBD1 (5 bases). The CDR3 sequence is 15 residues long. CDR1 LNHDA and CDR2 SQIVND come from the germline V gene (reference sequence). V lost 5 bases and J lost 1, with 14 bases in between.

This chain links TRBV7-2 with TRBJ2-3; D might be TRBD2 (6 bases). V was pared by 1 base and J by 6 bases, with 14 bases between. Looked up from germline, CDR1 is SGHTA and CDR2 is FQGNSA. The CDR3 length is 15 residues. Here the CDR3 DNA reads TGTGCCAGCAGCTTAGATGGGAGGAACCCCGATACGCAGTATTTT. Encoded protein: CASSLDGRNPDTQYF.

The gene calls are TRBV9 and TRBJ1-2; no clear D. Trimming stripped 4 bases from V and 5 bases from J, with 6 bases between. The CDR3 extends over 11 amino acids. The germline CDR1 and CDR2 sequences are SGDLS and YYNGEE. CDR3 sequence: CASSPQYGYTF. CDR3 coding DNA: TGTGCCAGCAGCCCCCAGTATGGCTACACCTTC.

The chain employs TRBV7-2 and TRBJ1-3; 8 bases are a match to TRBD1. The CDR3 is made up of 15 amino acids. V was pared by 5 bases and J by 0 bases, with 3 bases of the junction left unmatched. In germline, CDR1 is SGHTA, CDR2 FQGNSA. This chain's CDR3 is CASSLTGGSGNTIYF. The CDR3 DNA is TGTGCCAGCAGCCTCACAGGGGGCTCTGGAAACACCATATATTTT.